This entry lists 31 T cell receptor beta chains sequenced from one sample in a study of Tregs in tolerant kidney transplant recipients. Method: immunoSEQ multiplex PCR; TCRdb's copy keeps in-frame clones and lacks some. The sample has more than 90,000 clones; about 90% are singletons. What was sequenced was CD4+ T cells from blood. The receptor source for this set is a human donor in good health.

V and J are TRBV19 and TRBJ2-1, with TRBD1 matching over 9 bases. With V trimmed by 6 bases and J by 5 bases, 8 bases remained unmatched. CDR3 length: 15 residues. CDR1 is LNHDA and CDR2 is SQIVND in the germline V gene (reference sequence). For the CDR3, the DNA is TGTGCCAGTAGGAGCCCGGGACAGGGACACAATGAGCAGTTCTTC. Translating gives CASRSPGQGHNEQFF.

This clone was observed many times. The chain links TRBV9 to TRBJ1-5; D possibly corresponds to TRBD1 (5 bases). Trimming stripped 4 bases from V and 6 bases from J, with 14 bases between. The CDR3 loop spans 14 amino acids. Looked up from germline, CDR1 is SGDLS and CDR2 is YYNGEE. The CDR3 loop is CASSPRWDGQPQHF. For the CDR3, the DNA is TGTGCCAGCAGCCCCCGATGGGACGGTCAGCCCCAGCATTTT.

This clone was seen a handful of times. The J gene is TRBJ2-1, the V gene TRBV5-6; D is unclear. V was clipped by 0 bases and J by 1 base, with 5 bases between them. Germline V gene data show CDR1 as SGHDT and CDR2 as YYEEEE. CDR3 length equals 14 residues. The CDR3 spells CASSLGRSYNEQFF. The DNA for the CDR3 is TGTGCCAGCAGCTTGGGTCGATCCTACAATGAGCAGTTCTTC.

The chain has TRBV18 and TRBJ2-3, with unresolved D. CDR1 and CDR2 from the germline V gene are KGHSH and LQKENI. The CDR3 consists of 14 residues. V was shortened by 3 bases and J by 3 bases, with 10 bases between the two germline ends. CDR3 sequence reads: CASSPSLGTDTQYF. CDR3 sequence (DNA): TGTGCCAGCTCACCGAGCCTGGGGACAGATACGCAGTATTTT.

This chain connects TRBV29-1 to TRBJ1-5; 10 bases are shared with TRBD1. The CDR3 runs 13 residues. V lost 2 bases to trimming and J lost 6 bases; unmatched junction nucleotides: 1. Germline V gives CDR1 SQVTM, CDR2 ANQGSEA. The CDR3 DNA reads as TGCAGCGTTGAAAGGGACAGGGGTCAGCCCCAGCATTTT. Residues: CSVERDRGQPQHF.

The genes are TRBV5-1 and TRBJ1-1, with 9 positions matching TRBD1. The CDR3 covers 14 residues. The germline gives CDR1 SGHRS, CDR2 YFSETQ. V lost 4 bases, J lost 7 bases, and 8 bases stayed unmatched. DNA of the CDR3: TGCGCCAGCAGCCCAAGACAGGGGGTTGGTGAAGCTTTCTTT. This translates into CASSPRQGVGEAFF. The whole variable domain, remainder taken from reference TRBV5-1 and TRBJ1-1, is KAGVTQTPRYLIKTRGQQVTLSCSPISGHRSVSWYQQTPGQGLQFLFEYFSETQRNKGNFPGRFSGRQFSNSRSEMNVSTLELGDSALYLCASSPRQGVGEAFFGQGTRLTVV.

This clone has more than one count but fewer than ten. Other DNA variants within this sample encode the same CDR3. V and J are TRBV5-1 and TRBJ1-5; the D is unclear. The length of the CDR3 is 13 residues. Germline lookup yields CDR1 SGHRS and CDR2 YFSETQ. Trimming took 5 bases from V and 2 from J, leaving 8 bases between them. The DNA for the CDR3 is TGCGCCAGCAGTTTAAGGGGCAATCAGCCCCAGCATTTT. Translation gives CASSLRGNQPQHF.

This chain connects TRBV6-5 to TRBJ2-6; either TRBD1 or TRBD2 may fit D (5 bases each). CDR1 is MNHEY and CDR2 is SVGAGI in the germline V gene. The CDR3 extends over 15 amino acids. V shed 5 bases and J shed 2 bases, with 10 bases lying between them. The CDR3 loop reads CASSSGGTGANVLTF. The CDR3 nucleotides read TGTGCCAGCAGTAGTGGGGGAACTGGGGCCAACGTCCTGACTTTC.

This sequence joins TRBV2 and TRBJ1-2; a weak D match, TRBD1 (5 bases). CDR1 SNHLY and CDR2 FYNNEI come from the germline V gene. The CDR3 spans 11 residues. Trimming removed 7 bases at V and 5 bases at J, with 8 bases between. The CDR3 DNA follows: TGTGCCAGCACGGACAAATATGGCTACACCTTC. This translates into CASTDKYGYTF.

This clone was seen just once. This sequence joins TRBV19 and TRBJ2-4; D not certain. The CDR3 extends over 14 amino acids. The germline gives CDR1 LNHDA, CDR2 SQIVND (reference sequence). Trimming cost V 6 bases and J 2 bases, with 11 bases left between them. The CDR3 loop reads CASSQTSTKNIQYF. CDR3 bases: TGTGCCAGTAGCCAGACATCTACCAAAAACATTCAGTACTTC.

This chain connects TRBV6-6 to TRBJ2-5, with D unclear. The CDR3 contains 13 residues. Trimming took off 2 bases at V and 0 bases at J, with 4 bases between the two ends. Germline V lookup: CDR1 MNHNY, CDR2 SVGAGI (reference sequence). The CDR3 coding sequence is TGTGCCAGCAGTTACGTTAACCAAGAGACCCAGTACTTC. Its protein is CASSYVNQETQYF.

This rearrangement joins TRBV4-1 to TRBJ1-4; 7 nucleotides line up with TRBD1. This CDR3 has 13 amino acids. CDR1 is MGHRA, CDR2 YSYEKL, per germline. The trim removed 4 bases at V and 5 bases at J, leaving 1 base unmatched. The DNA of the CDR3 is TGCGCCAGCAGCCTGACAGGGAATGAAAAACTGTTTTTT. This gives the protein CASSLTGNEKLFF.

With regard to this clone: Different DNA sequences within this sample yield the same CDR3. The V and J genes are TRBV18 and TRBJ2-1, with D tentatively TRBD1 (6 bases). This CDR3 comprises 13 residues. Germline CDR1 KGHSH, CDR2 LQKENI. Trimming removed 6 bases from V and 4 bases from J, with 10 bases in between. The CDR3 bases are TGTGCCAGCTCCCCGACAGGATACAATGAGCAGTTCTTC. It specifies CASSPTGYNEQFF.

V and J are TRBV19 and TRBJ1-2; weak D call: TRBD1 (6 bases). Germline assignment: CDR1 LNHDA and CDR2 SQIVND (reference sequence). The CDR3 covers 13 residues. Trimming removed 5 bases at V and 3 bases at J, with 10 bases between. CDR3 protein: CASSSTGYYGYTF. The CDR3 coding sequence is TGTGCCAGTAGTTCTACAGGGTACTATGGCTACACCTTC.

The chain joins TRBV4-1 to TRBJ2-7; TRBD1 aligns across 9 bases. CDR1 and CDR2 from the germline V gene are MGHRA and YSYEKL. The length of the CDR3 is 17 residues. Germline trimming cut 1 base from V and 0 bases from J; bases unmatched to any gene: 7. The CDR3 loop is CASSQVAGTGSSYEQYF. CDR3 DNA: TGCGCCAGCAGCCAAGTGGCGGGGACAGGGAGCTCCTACGAGCAGTACTTC.

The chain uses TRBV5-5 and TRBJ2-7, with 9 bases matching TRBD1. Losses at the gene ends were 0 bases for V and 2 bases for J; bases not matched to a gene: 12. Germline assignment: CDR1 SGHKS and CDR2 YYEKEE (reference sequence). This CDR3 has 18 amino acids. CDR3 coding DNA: TGTGCCAGCAGCTTGGCTGGCAGTAACAGGGGGCTTACCTACGAGCAGTACTTC. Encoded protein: CASSLAGSNRGLTYEQYF.

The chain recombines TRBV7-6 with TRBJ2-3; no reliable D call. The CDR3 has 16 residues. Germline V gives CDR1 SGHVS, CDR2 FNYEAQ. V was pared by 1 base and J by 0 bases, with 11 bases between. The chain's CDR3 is CASSLGLNPSTDTQYF. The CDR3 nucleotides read TGTGCCAGCAGCTTAGGGCTCAATCCAAGCACAGATACGCAGTATTTT.

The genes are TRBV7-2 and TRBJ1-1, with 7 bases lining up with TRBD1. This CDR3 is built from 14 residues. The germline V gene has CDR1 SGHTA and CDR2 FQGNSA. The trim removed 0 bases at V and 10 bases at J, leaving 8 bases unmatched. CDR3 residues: CASSLALRTGSAFF. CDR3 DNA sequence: TGTGCCAGCAGCTTAGCCCTTCGGACAGGCTCAGCTTTCTTT.

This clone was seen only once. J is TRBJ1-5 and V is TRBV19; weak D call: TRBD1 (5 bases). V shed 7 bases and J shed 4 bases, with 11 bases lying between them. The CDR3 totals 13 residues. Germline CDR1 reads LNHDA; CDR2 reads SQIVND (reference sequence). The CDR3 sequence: CASTGWTNQPQHF. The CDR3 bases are TGTGCCAGTACGGGGTGGACAAATCAGCCCCAGCATTTT.

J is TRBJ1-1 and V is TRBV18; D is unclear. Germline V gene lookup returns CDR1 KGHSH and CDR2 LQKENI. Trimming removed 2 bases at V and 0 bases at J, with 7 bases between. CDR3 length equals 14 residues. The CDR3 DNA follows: TGTGCCAGCTCACCAACCATCATGAACACTGAAGCTTTCTTT. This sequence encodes CASSPTIMNTEAFF.

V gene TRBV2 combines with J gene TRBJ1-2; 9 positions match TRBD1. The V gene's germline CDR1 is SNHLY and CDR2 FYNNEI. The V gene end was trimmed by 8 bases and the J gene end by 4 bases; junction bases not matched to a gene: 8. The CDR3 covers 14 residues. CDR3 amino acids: CASDIQGASYGYTF. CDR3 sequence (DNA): TGTGCCAGCGATATACAGGGGGCATCCTATGGCTACACCTTC.

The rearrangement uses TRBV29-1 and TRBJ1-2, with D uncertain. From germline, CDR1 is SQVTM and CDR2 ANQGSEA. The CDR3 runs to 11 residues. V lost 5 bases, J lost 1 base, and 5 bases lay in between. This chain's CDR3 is CSVHINYGYTF. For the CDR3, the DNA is TGCAGCGTTCATATTAACTATGGCTACACCTTC.

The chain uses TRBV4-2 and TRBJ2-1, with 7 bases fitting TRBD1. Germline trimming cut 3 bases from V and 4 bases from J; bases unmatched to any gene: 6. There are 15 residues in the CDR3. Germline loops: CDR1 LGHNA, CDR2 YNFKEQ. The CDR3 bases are TGTGCCAGCAGCCAGGGGTTACAGGGGTACAATGAGCAGTTCTTC. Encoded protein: CASSQGLQGYNEQFF.

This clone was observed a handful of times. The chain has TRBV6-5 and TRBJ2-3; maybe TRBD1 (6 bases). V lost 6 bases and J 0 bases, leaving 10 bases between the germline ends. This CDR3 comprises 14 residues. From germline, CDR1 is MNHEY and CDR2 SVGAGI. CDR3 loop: CASSRTASTDTQYF. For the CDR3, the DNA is TGTGCCAGCAGCCGGACAGCCAGCACAGATACGCAGTATTTT.

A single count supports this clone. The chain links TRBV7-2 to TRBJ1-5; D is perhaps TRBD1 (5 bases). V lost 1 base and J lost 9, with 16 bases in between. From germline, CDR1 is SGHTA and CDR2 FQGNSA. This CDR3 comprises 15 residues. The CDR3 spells CASSLDQTSGRPQHF. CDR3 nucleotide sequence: TGTGCCAGCAGCTTAGATCAGACCTCGGGGCGGCCCCAGCATTTT.

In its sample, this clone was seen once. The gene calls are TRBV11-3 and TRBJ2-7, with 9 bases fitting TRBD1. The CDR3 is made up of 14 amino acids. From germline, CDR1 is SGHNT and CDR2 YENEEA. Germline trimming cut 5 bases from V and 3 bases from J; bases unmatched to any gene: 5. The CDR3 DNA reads TGTGCCAGCAGCCATAGGACAGGGGACTACGAGCAGTACTTC. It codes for CASSHRTGDYEQYF.

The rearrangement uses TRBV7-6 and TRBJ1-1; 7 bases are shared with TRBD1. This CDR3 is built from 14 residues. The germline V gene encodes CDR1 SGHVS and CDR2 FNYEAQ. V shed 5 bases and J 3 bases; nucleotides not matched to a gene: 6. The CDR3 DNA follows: TGTGCCAGCAGCCGAGGGGGCCGGGACACTGAAGCTTTCTTT. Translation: CASSRGGRDTEAFF.

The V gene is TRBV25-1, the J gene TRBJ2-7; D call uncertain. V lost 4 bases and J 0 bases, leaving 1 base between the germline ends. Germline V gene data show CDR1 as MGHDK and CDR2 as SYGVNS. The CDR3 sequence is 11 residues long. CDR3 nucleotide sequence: TGTGCCAGCAGTGTCTCCTACGAGCAGTACTTC. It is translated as CASSVSYEQYF.

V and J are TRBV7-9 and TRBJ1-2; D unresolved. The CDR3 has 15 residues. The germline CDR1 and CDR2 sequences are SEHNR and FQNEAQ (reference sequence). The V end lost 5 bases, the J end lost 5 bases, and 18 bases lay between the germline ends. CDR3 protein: CASSHDLIGRYGYTF. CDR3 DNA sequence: TGTGCCAGCAGCCATGACTTGATCGGGCGGTATGGCTACACCTTC.

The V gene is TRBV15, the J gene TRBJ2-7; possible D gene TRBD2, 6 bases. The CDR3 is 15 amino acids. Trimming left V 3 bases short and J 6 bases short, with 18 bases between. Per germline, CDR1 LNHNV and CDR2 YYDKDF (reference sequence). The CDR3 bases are TGTGCCACCAGCAGGTTACAGGAGGGCGCGGTCGAGCAGTACTTC. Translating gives CATSRLQEGAVEQYF.

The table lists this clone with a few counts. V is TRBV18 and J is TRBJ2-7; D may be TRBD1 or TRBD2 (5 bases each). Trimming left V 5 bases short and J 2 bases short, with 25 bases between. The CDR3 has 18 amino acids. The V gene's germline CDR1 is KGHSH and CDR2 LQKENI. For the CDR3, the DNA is TGTGCCAGCTCATCTAAGCCCTCCGGGACGCTTAGGCCCTACGAGCAGTACTTC. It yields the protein CASSSKPSGTLRPYEQYF.